Presented here are 30 T cell receptor beta chains from one specimen sequenced in a study of T-cell reconstitution after alpha-beta-depleted transplantation in children (TCRdb year 2016). The sample's treatment or condition label, in plain terms: allogeneic hematopoietic cell transplantation with graft depleted of TCRalphabeta T cells and CD19 B cells. The library was produced with PCR. TCRdb shows the sequencer as Illumina HiSeq 2500. TCR libraries were prepared with molecular barcoding, using unique molecular identifiers to normalize TCRbeta repertoire quantification. TCRdb's own reprocessing of the public reads used fastp at Q25 and MiXCR and kept productive beta chains. Each entry is one CDR3 protein sequence, shown with its most common DNA and genes. The sample table shows about a million distinct CDR3 sequences, and roughly 29% are seen once. The ten most abundant clones make up roughly 28% of the sample.

Sample: PBMCs, mostly from graft donor cells, taken 360 days after TCRalphabeta/CD19-depleted stem cell transplant. Source of these receptors: a boy in the first two years of life who had a stem cell transplant for SCID, so the T cells may come from the graft donor.

This clonotype was detected only a few times. The J gene is TRBJ2-7, the V gene TRBV6-2 or TRBV6-3; D ambiguous. V was trimmed by 1 base and J by 5 bases, leaving 6 bases between them. CDR3 length: 12 residues. Looked up from germline, CDR1 is MNHEY and CDR2 is SVGEGT. The CDR3: CASSYWGNEQYF. The CDR3, as DNA: TGTGCCAGCAGTTACTGGGGAAACGAGCAGTACTTC.

This rearrangement joins TRBV10-3 to TRBJ2-3; possibly TRBD1 for D (5 bases). Trimming removed 7 bases from V and 4 bases from J, with 15 bases in between. Per germline, CDR1 ENHRY and CDR2 SYGVKD. This CDR3 has 14 amino acids. The CDR3 DNA is TGTGCCATCAAAGGGGATGCATGGGCAGATACGCAGTATTTT. Its translation: CAIKGDAWADTQYF.

This clonotype has just a few counts. V is TRBV7-2 and J is TRBJ2-1, with D unresolved. The CDR3 length is 11 residues. V gave up 5 bases and J gave up 8 bases, with 7 bases separating them. Per germline, CDR1 SGHTA and CDR2 FQGNSA. For the CDR3, the DNA is TGTGCCAGCAGCCGAAACCATGAGCAGTTCTTC. Protein sequence: CASSRNHEQFF. The whole variable domain, filled in from reference TRBV7-2 and TRBJ2-1, reads GAGVSQSPSNKVTEKGKDVELRCDPISGHTALYWYRQSLGQGLEFLIYFQGNSAPDKSGLPSDRFSAERTGGSVSTLTIQRTQQEDSAVYLCASSRNHEQFFGPGTRLTVL.

The V gene is TRBV7-2, the J gene TRBJ1-3; D is possibly TRBD1 (5 bases). Trimming shortened V by 0 bases and J by 8 bases, and 11 bases separated the two germline ends. CDR1 is SGHTA and CDR2 is FQGNSA in the germline V gene. This CDR3 has 14 residues. This CDR3 reads CASSLARAPDTIYF. For the CDR3, the DNA is TGTGCCAGCAGCTTAGCCAGGGCCCCGGACACCATATATTTT.

The gene calls are TRBV20-1 and TRBJ2-1, with D tentatively TRBD2 (6 bases). The V gene lost 3 bases and the J gene lost 0 bases, with 12 bases spanning the gap. Per the germline V gene, CDR1 is DFQATT and CDR2 is SNEGSKA (reference sequence). There are 15 residues in the CDR3. The CDR3 spells CSARGGTGSYNEQFF. In nucleotides, the CDR3 is TGCAGTGCTAGGGGGGGTACAGGCTCCTACAATGAGCAGTTCTTC.

There are a few counts of this clonotype. The chain uses TRBV7-6 and TRBJ2-2, with 7 bases matching TRBD2. This CDR3 spans 15 amino acids. Unmatched junction bases numbered 8, after V lost 4 bases and J lost 6 bases. Per germline, CDR1 SGHVS and CDR2 FNYEAQ. The CDR3 nucleotides read TGTGCCAGCAGCTCGGGGGAGGGGATGCCCGGGGAGCTGTTTTTT. Encoded protein: CASSSGEGMPGELFF.

This clonotype was seen a handful of times. The chain recombines TRBV7-9 with TRBJ2-3, with D unclear. CDR1 is SEHNR and CDR2 is FQNEAQ in the germline V gene (reference sequence). V shed 3 bases and J shed 0 bases, with 10 bases lying between them. The CDR3 runs 15 residues. CDR3 nucleotides: TGTGCCAGCAGCTTCGGTCAGCTTAGCACAGATACGCAGTATTTT. It specifies CASSFGQLSTDTQYF.

The J gene is TRBJ2-1, the V gene TRBV19, with TRBD2 as a possible D gene (5 bases). CDR1 is LNHDA and CDR2 is SQIVND in the germline V gene (reference sequence). The CDR3 is made up of 14 amino acids. V was cut by 1 base and J by 5 bases, with 9 bases left in between. CDR3 sequence: CASSIGGFDNEQFF. The CDR3 DNA reads as TGTGCCAGTAGTATAGGCGGGTTCGACAATGAGCAGTTCTTC.

The DNA of the CDR3 is TGTGCCAGCAGCGTTACTACCGGGACAGGGGACAATGAGCAGTTCTTC. Protein sequence: CASSVTTGTGDNEQFF. The chain couples TRBV25-1 to TRBJ2-1, with 10 bases lining up with TRBD1. Germline CDR1 MGHDK, CDR2 SYGVNS. The CDR3 length is 16 residues. The junction had 10 bases not matched to a gene; V was cut back by 6 bases and J by 5 bases.

This clonotype was counted a few times. The rearrangement joins TRBV3-1 to TRBJ2-7, with 8 bases that match TRBD2. CDR3 length: 13 residues. Germline assignment: CDR1 LGHDT and CDR2 YNNKEL (reference sequence). V was pared by 6 bases and J by 5 bases, with 6 bases of the junction left unmatched. CDR3 DNA: TGTGCCAGCAGGGTAGCGGGGACCAACGAGCAGTACTTC. It encodes CASRVAGTNEQYF.

This clonotype appeared a few times. The chain has TRBV6-1 and TRBJ1-3; D is unclear. V was shortened by 6 bases and J by 4 bases, with 13 bases between the two germline ends. Germline V gives CDR1 MNHNS, CDR2 SASEGT. The CDR3 totals 14 residues. CDR3 nucleotides: TGTGCCAGCAGACGGACCCTCACGGGAAACACCATATATTTT. This sequence encodes CASRRTLTGNTIYF.

This clonotype was found a few times. V is TRBV5-1 and J is TRBJ2-4; 7 positions match TRBD1. V trimming: 5 bases; J trimming: 13 bases; junction bases outside the gene matches: 12. CDR3 length equals 13 residues. CDR1 and CDR2 (germline): SGHRS, YFSETQ. CDR3 loop: CASRLTGMGLQYF. CDR3 sequence (DNA): TGCGCCAGCAGACTGACAGGGATGGGCTTACAGTACTTC.

This clonotype was counted between two and nine times. This chain links TRBV6-1 with TRBJ1-5, with 8 bases aligning to TRBD1. Trimming at V came to 5 bases and at J to 4 bases, leaving 10 bases not matched to a gene. Looked up from germline, CDR1 is MNHNS and CDR2 is SASEGT. CDR3 length: 16 residues. CDR3 nucleotide sequence: TGTGCCAGCAGTCGAGGACAGGGAGGGACTAATCAGCCCCAGCATTTT. It encodes CASSRGQGGTNQPQHF.

The V gene is TRBV29-1, the J gene TRBJ2-7; 9 bases are shared with TRBD1. The CDR3 runs to 11 residues. Germline assignment: CDR1 SQVTM and CDR2 ANQGSEA. Unmatched junction bases numbered 4, after V lost 7 bases and J lost 6 bases. The CDR3 loop reads CSGGQGREQYF. Written as DNA, the CDR3 is TGCAGCGGGGGACAGGGTCGCGAGCAGTACTTC.

This clonotype was seen a few times. V and J are TRBV14 and TRBJ2-7, with D possibly being TRBD1 (6 bases). V lost 1 base and J lost 5, with 21 bases in between. This CDR3 contains 17 residues. CDR1 and CDR2 (germline): SGHDN, FVKESK. CDR3 in amino acids: CASSQALTGKVLNEQYF. The CDR3 nucleotides read TGTGCCAGCAGCCAAGCGTTAACAGGGAAAGTCCTAAACGAGCAGTACTTC.

The sample holds one count of this clonotype. The genes are TRBV12-3 or TRBV12-4 and TRBJ2-7; TRBD2 is a possible D gene (6 bases). The CDR3 is 15 residues long. V lost 6 bases and J lost 2, with 17 bases in between. The DNA of the CDR3 is TGTGCCAGCAGCCCGTGGGGGACTGCGGCCTACGAGCAGTACTTC. Residues: CASSPWGTAAYEQYF.

The V call is TRBV7-3, the J call TRBJ2-7, with TRBD1 matching over 8 bases. The CDR3 totals 14 residues. J was trimmed by 6 bases and V by 5 bases; bases with no gene match: 9. CDR1 is SGHTA, CDR2 FQGTGA, per germline. CDR3 loop: CASSPGQGHPEQYF. The CDR3 DNA reads TGTGCCAGCAGCCCAGGACAGGGTCATCCCGAGCAGTACTTC.

This clonotype has just a few counts. V usage is TRBV4-2 and J usage is TRBJ2-1; either TRBD1 or TRBD2 may supply D (5 bases each). This CDR3 spans 13 amino acids. The V gene's germline CDR1 is LGHNA and CDR2 YNFKEQ. Trimming shortened V by 3 bases and J by 12 bases, and 15 bases separated the two germline ends. CDR3 DNA: TGTGCCAGCAGCCAGGGCCTGGGGGATTGGCAGTTCTTC. Protein product: CASSQGLGDWQFF.

This clonotype was recorded a few times. J is TRBJ2-1 and V is TRBV10-3, with TRBD1 identical over 9 bases. From germline, CDR1 is ENHRY and CDR2 SYGVKD. CDR3 length: 13 residues. V gave up 10 bases and J gave up 5 bases; unmatched junction bases: 6. The CDR3 DNA is TGTGCCACAGGACAGGGGAAACACAATGAGCAGTTCTTC. Translation gives CATGQGKHNEQFF.

This clonotype came up once. The chain has TRBV12-3 or TRBV12-4 and TRBJ2-1; 10 bases fit TRBD2. The CDR3 is 15 amino acids. J was trimmed by 5 bases and V by 5 bases; bases with no gene match: 6. The CDR3 here is CASSRSLAGNNEQFF. CDR3 DNA: TGTGCCAGCAGTCGGTCACTAGCGGGGAACAATGAGCAGTTCTTC.

The chain employs TRBV28 and TRBJ2-3; a weak D match, TRBD1 (6 bases). Germline V gene sequence: CDR1 MDHEN, CDR2 SYDVKM. There are 17 residues in the CDR3. V shed 1 base and J shed 1 base, with 15 bases lying between them. In DNA form, the CDR3 reads TGTGCCAGCAGTTTATCGCGACAGGCCCCTGGCACAGATACGCAGTATTTT. Amino acid sequence: CASSLSRQAPGTDTQYF.

The rearrangement joins TRBV11-2 to TRBJ2-1; D call uncertain. Germline V gene lookup returns CDR1 SGHAT and CDR2 FQNNGV. V lost 1 base and J 0 bases, leaving 13 bases between the germline ends. The CDR3 sequence is 17 residues long. For the CDR3, the DNA is TGTGCCAGCAGCTTAGTAGGGCACAAGAGCTCCTACAATGAGCAGTTCTTC. It yields the protein CASSLVGHKSSYNEQFF. The full variable domain, its missing parts supplied by reference TRBV11-2 and TRBJ2-1, is EAGVAQSPRYKIIEKRQSVAFWCNPISGHATLYWYQQILGQGPKLLIQFQNNGVVDDSQLPKDRFSAERLKGVDSTLKIQPAKLEDSAVYLCASSLVGHKSSYNEQFFGPGTRLTVL.

This clonotype was picked up a small number of times. The rearrangement uses TRBV12-3 or TRBV12-4 and TRBJ2-5; the D call may be TRBD1 or TRBD2 (5 bases each). V was trimmed by 3 bases and J by 5 bases, leaving 13 bases between them. The CDR3 spans 14 residues. CDR3 nucleotides: TGTGCCAGCAGTTTCCCCCCCAGGGAGGAGACCCAGTACTTC. Its protein is CASSFPPREETQYF.

The CDR3 sequence: CASSFSDRGHTEAFF. For the CDR3, the DNA is TGTGCCAGCAGTTTCTCCGACAGGGGGCACACTGAAGCTTTCTTT. The chain recombines TRBV12-3 or TRBV12-4 with TRBJ1-1; 10 nucleotides agree with TRBD1. The CDR3 length is 15 residues. Germline trimming cut 3 bases from V and 3 bases from J; bases unmatched to any gene: 4.

The chain is built from TRBV7-2 and TRBJ1-5, with D hard to call. Per the germline V gene, CDR1 is SGHTA and CDR2 is FQGNSA. V was clipped by 5 bases and J by 0 bases, with 11 bases between them. This CDR3 comprises 15 residues. The CDR3 nucleotides read TGTGCCAGCAGCCAAATGGGGTTTAGCAATCAGCCCCAGCATTTT. Translated: CASSQMGFSNQPQHF.

The genes are TRBV2 and TRBJ2-7; 7 bases fit TRBD1. The CDR3 length is 13 residues. The trim removed 3 bases at V and 3 bases at J, leaving 2 bases unmatched. Germline-derived CDR1 and CDR2 are SNHLY and FYNNEI. CDR3 in amino acids: CASSERGHYEQYF. CDR3 coding DNA: TGTGCCAGCAGTGAGAGGGGGCACTACGAGCAGTACTTC.

This chain connects TRBV11-2 to TRBJ2-5, with D tentatively TRBD1 (6 bases). The V and J ends lost 6 bases and 3 bases respectively, with 23 bases between them. Germline V gene lookup returns CDR1 SGHAT and CDR2 FQNNGV. CDR3 length: 17 amino acids. CDR3 loop: CASSFQSDRRTEETQYF. CDR3 coding DNA: TGTGCCAGCAGTTTCCAAAGCGACAGGCGAACCGAAGAGACCCAGTACTTC.

V gene TRBV7-2 combines with J gene TRBJ2-5; 13 bases agree with TRBD2. V lost 5 bases to trimming and J lost 4 bases; unmatched junction nucleotides: 4. The CDR3 is 15 residues long. Germline CDR1 and CDR2: SGHTA and FQGNSA. The CDR3 bases are TGTGCCAGCAGCACTAGCGGGGGGGCTGGAGAGACCCAGTACTTC. Translation gives CASSTSGGAGETQYF.

This clonotype came up a few times. V gene TRBV7-6 combines with J gene TRBJ2-3; 9 nucleotides match TRBD2. Germline assignment: CDR1 SGHVS and CDR2 FNYEAQ. The CDR3 is made up of 17 amino acids. Trimming removed 0 bases from V and 2 bases from J; junction bases left unmatched: 6. This CDR3 reads CASSLALGGGDTDTQYF. In nucleotides, the CDR3 is TGTGCCAGCAGCTTAGCGTTGGGCGGGGGGGACACAGATACGCAGTATTTT.

J is TRBJ2-6 and V is TRBV19; D is perhaps TRBD2 (5 bases). V was shortened by 11 bases and J by 1 base, with 9 bases between the two germline ends. This CDR3 is 13 amino acids long. CDR1 and CDR2 (germline): LNHDA, SQIVND (reference sequence). The CDR3 coding sequence is TGTGCCGGAAGGGAGTCTGGGGCCAACGTCCTGACTTTC. Protein product: CAGRESGANVLTF.